The rows below give T cell receptor beta chains drawn from one sample of a study of Ad26.COV2.S vaccination and SARS-CoV-2 variants. Some clones are missing from TCRdb's copy, which holds only in-frame ones; the method was immunoSEQ multiplex PCR. This sample has around 320,000 clones, with 86% found just once. The source material was peripheral blood, sampled in a trial of Ad26.COV2.S vaccine versus placebo. These receptors all come from a person between 18 and 65 years old who received the Ad26.COV2.S COVID-19 vaccine or a placebo. The CDR3 runs from the conserved cysteine through the conserved F or W.

TRBV19	21	CASSRQWLGGAGSRANYGYTF
TRBV20-1	17	CSASLAGGPGLKETQYF
TRBV4-3	16	CASSQELGAGRGGYTF
TRBV28	12	CATYRASYEQYF
TRBV19	14	CASREWRVNQPQHF
TRBV19	17	CASSIGWTGGSYNEQFF
TRBV7-8	17	CASSRTSGGMNTGELFF
TRBV6-6	12	CASRPGNSPLHF
TRBV6-5	13	CASRRDWDYGYTF
TRBV5-6	15	CASSILSGGAYEQYF
TRBV7-2	14	CASSRAQANTEAFF
TRBV5-1	14	CASSSEGANYGYTF
TRBV2	15	CASSADRVGPETQYF
TRBV3-1/TRBV3-2	16	CASSQGQGGRNYGYTF
TRBV30	13	CAWSGQGNTEAFF
TRBV4-3	17	CASSQEYRRSGANVLTF
TRBV4-2	14	CASSQDFLVDTQYF
TRBV7-8	15	CASSLALDRGGGYTF
TRBV5-1	13	CASSLGGENTIYF
TRBV5-6	13	CASSGSRNEKLFF
TRBV5-1	13	CASSGQMNTEAFF
TRBV9	15	CASSVLGLTTDTQYF